This T cell receptor beta chain is drawn from a study of blood T cell repertoires in COVID-19. Study-level information: Sites across the United States, Italy and Spain contributed samples from acute and convalescent COVID-19.

Germline CDR1 reads SEHNR; CDR2 reads FQNEAQ (reference sequence). This CDR3 is built from 15 residues. The V gene lost 5 bases and the J gene lost 7 bases, with 20 bases spanning the gap. Some clones are missing from TCRdb's copy, which holds only in-frame ones; the method was immunoSEQ multiplex PCR. The sample includes about 400,000 clones, roughly 89% of them seen just once. Participant ages covered 18 to 89 years across around 22 US areas. Cohort 3 donors were reported recovered after two negative PCRs, clearance, or symptom resolution. V gene TRBV7-9 combines with J gene TRBJ1-2; D possibly corresponds to TRBD1 (5 bases). The sample taken for sequencing was PBMCs or T cells enriched from blood (not recorded which). This clonotype originated in a woman younger than 45 who had recovered from COVID-19. CDR3 in amino acids: CASSPHLDLTVGYTF. In DNA, the CDR3 is TGTGCCAGCAGCCCCCACCTAGACCTGACAGTTGGCTACACCTTC.